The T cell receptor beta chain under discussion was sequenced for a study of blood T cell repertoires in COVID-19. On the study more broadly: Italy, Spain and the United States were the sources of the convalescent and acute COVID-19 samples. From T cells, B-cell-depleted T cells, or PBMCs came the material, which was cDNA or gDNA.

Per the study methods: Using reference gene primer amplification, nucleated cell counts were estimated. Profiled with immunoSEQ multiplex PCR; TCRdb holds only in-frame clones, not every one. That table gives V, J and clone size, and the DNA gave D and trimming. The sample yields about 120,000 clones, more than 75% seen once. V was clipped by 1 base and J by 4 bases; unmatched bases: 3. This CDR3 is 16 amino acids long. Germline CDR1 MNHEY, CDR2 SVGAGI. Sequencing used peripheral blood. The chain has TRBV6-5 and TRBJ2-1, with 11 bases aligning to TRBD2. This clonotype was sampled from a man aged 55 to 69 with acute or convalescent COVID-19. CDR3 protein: CASSYLTSGTYNEQFF. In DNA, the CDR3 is TGTGCCAGCAGTTACTTGACTAGCGGGACTTACAATGAGCAGTTCTTC.